This TCR beta chain was identified in a study of CD8 T cells in Susac syndrome. Reverse transcription of roughly 0.5 to 1 ug RNA was carried out with random hexamers. A single record per CDR3 protein comes from TCRdb applying MiXCR to the immunoSEQ multiplex PCR reads. This sample has roughly 150,000 distinct CDR3 sequences; around 95% occur once, and the top ten carry around 0.15%. There are 14 residues in the CDR3. J was trimmed by 9 bases and V by 6 bases; bases with no gene match: 10. In germline, CDR1 is DFQATT, CDR2 SNEGSKA (reference sequence). Material for sequencing was CD4+ T cells from PBMCs. The V gene is TRBV20-1, the J gene TRBJ2-4, with 11 bases aligning to TRBD2. The source of this sequence is a human donor with Susac syndrome. For the CDR3, the DNA is TGCAGTGCCACCTATACTAGCGGGGGAGGCATTCAGTACTTC. This encodes CSATYTSGGGIQYF.